The 9 T cell receptor beta chains listed next were all sequenced from one sample in a study of T cell changes during pregnancy in multiple sclerosis. The repertoire was sequenced with immunoSEQ multiplex PCR; TCRdb's copy has only in-frame clones and lacks some. Among 35,000 to 50,000 clones listed, about 88% were seen once. The specimen was CD4+ T cells from peripheral blood mononuclear cells, collected in the second trimester of pregnancy. The origin of the receptors is a female donor with multiple sclerosis, enrolled in a pregnancy study.

V and J are TRBV2 and TRBJ2-3; TRBD1 is a possible D gene (6 bases). Per germline, CDR1 SNHLY and CDR2 FYNNEI. V was cut by 1 base and J by 4 bases, with 12 bases left in between. The CDR3 totals 15 residues. The CDR3: CASSEVNRAADTQYF. Here the CDR3 DNA reads TGTGCCAGCAGTGAAGTGAACAGGGCGGCAGATACGCAGTATTTT.

The CDR3 nucleotides are TGTGCCAGTAGTTACGCAGGGGGCGAGCCCCAGCATTTT. Protein: CASSYAGGEPQHF. This sequence joins TRBV19 and TRBJ1-5, with 8 bases identical to TRBD1. The CDR3 spans 13 residues. Trimming cost V 5 bases and J 8 bases; bases outside gene matches: 5. From germline, CDR1 is LNHDA and CDR2 SQIVND (reference sequence).

The rearrangement links TRBV27 to TRBJ1-2, with 8 bases identical to TRBD1. V was pared by 6 bases and J by 0 bases, with 9 bases of the junction left unmatched. CDR3 length: 16 residues. Per the germline V gene, CDR1 is MNHEY and CDR2 is SMNVEV (reference sequence). CDR3 amino acids: CASRPGQGLANYGYTF. CDR3 bases: TGTGCCAGCAGACCCGGACAGGGTCTAGCTAACTATGGCTACACCTTC.

The chain uses TRBV4-2 and TRBJ1-2; no clear D. The V end was cut by 1 base, the J end by 3 bases, with 12 bases between. The germline gives CDR1 LGHNA, CDR2 YNFKEQ. The CDR3 totals 15 residues. As DNA, the CDR3 is TGTGCCAGCAGCCAAGTTGGGGAGAGGTACTATGGCTACACCTTC. Its translation is CASSQVGERYYGYTF.

The chain joins TRBV2 to TRBJ2-7; TRBD1 matches at 7 bases. This CDR3 comprises 14 residues. The trim removed 6 bases at V and 2 bases at J, leaving 7 bases unmatched. CDR1 is SNHLY, CDR2 FYNNEI, per germline. CDR3 region: CASSQGTATYEQYF. CDR3 DNA: TGTGCCAGCAGCCAAGGGACAGCCACCTACGAGCAGTACTTC.

The chain has TRBV27 and TRBJ2-5, with D maybe TRBD1 (6 bases). This CDR3 spans 15 amino acids. CDR1 MNHEY and CDR2 SMNVEV come from the germline V gene (reference sequence). Trimming took 0 bases from V and 5 from J, leaving 13 bases between them. The CDR3 spells CASSLSVPRGETQYF. The CDR3 region has the DNA TGTGCCAGCAGTTTATCCGTCCCTAGGGGGGAGACCCAGTACTTC.

A single count supports this clone. The chain is built from TRBV15 and TRBJ2-2, with 12 bases aligning to TRBD2. V shed 0 bases and J 6 bases; nucleotides not matched to a gene: 5. There are 17 residues in the CDR3. Germline-derived CDR1 and CDR2 are LNHNV and YYDKDF (reference sequence). The CDR3: CATSREGTSGFSGELFF. The CDR3 bases are TGTGCCACCAGCAGAGAAGGGACTAGCGGGTTTTCCGGGGAGCTGTTTTTT.

The chain couples TRBV6-1 to TRBJ1-5, with D maybe TRBD1 (6 bases). V dropped 4 bases and J dropped 7 bases, with 14 bases sitting between them. CDR3 length: 14 residues. Germline-derived CDR1 and CDR2 are MNHNS and SASEGT. The CDR3 DNA follows: TGTGCCAGCAGTGCGAGGGGGGGACTCCAGCCCCAGCATTTT. Translating it yields CASSARGGLQPQHF.

The gene calls are TRBV29-1 and TRBJ2-7; 7 bases agree with TRBD1. Germline CDR1 reads SQVTM; CDR2 reads ANQGSEA. The V segment lost 5 bases and the J segment 4 bases; nucleotides outside the gene matches: 11. The CDR3 consists of 14 residues. CDR3 residues: CSVRRRQGEYEQYF. CDR3 nucleotides: TGCAGCGTTAGACGTCGGCAGGGGGAATACGAGCAGTACTTC.